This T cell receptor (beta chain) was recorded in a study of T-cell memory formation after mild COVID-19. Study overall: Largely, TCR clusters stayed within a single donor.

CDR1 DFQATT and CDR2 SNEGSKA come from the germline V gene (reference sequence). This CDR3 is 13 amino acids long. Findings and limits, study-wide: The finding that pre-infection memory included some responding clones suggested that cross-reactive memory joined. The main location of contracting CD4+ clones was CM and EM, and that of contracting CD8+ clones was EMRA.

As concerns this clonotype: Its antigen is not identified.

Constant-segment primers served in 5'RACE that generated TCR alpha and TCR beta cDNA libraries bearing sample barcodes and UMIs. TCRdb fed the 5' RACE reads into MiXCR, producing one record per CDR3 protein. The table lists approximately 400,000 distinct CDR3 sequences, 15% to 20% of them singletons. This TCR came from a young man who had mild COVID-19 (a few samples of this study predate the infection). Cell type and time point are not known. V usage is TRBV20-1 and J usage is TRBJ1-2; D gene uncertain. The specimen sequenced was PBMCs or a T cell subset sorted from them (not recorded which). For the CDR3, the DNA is TGCAGCGTTCGCACTAATACTAACTATGGCTACACCTTC. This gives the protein CSVRTNTNYGYTF.